This entry is about one T cell receptor beta chain. The data originate from a study of blood T cell repertoires in COVID-19. About the study: From the United States, Italy and Spain came samples of acute and convalescent COVID-19. PBMCs, B-cell-depleted T cells, or T cells provided the cDNA or gDNA that made up the material.

Authors' processing steps: Amplifying reference gene primers gave estimates of nucleated cell counts. Data came from immunoSEQ multiplex PCR; TCRdb stores just in-frame clones and leaves some out. The V and J calls and clone size are taken from that table; D and trimming were inferred from the DNA. The sample has some 260,000 clones, around 90% seen once. The source material was peripheral blood. This TCR derives from a human donor in a cohort sampled during active COVID-19.

The CDR3 protein is CASLRDSNYGYTF. CDR3 sequence (DNA): TGTGCCAGCCTTAGGGACAGTAACTATGGCTACACCTTC. The chain joins TRBV5-6 to TRBJ1-2, with 7 bases aligning to TRBD1. Germline-derived CDR1 and CDR2 are SGHDT and YYEEEE. This CDR3 comprises 13 residues. J lost 1 base, V lost 7 bases, and 4 bases had no gene match.